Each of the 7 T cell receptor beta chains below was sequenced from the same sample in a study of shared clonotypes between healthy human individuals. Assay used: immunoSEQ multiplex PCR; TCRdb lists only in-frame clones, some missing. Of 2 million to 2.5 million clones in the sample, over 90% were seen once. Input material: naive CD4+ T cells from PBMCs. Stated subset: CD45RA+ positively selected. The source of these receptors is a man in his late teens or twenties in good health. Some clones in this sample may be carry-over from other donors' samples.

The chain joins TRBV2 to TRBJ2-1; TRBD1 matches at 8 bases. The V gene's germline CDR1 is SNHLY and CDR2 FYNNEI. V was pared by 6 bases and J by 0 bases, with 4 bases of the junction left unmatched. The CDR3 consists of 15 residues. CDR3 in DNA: TGTGCCAGCAGGGAACAGGGGGTCTCCTACAATGAGCAGTTCTTC. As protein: CASREQGVSYNEQFF.

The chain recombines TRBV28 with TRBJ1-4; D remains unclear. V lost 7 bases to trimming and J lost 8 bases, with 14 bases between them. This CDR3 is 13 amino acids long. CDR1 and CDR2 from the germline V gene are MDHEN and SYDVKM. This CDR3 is CASTDGKTEKLFF. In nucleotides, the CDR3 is TGTGCCAGCACTGACGGAAAAACGGAAAAACTGTTTTTT.

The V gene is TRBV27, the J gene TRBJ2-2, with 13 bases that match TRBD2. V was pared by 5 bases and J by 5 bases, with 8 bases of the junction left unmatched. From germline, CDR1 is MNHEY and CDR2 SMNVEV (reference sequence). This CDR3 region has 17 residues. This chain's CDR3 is CASSPRTSGRRTGELFF. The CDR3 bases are TGTGCCAGCAGTCCCAGGACTAGCGGGAGACGGACCGGGGAGCTGTTTTTT.

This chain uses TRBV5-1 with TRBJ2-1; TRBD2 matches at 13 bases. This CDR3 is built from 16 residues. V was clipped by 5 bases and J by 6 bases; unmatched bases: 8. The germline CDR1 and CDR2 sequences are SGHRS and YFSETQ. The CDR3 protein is CASRARLAGGINEQFF. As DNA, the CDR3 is TGCGCCAGCAGGGCTAGACTAGCGGGAGGCATCAATGAGCAGTTCTTC.

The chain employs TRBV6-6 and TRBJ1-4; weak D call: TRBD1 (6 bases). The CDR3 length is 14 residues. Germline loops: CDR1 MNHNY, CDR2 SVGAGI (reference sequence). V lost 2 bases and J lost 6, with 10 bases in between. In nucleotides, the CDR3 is TGTGCCAGCAGTTACAAGCGGACAGATGAAAAACTGTTTTTT. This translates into CASSYKRTDEKLFF.

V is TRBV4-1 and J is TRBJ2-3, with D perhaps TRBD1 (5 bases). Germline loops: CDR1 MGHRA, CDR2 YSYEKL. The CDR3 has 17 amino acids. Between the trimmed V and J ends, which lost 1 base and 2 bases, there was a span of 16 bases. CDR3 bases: TGCGCCAGCAGCCAAGGGAATTCTAGGGGTCTCACAGATACGCAGTATTTT. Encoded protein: CASSQGNSRGLTDTQYF.

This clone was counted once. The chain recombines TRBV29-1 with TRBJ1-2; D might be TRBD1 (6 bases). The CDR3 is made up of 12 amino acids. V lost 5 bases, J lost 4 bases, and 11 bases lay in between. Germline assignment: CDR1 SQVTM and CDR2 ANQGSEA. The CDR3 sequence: CSVITGTYGYTF. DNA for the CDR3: TGCAGCGTTATCACAGGGACCTATGGCTACACCTTC.